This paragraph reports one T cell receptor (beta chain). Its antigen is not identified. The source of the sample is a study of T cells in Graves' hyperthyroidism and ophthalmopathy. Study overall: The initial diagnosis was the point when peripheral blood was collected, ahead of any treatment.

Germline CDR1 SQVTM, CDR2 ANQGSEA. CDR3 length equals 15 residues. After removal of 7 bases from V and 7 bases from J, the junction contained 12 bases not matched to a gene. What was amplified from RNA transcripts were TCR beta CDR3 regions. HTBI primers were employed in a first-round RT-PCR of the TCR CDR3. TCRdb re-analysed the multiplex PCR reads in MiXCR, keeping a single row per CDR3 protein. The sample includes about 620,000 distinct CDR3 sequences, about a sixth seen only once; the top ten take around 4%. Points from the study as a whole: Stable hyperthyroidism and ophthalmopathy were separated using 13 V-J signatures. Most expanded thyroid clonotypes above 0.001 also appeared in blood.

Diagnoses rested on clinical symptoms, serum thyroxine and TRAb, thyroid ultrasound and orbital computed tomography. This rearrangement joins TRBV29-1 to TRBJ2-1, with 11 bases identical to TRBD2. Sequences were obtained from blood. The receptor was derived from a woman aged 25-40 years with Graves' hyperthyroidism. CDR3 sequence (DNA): TGCAGCGCCTCACTTAGCGGGAGGGCAAAAAATGAGCAGTTCTTC. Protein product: CSASLSGRAKNEQFF.